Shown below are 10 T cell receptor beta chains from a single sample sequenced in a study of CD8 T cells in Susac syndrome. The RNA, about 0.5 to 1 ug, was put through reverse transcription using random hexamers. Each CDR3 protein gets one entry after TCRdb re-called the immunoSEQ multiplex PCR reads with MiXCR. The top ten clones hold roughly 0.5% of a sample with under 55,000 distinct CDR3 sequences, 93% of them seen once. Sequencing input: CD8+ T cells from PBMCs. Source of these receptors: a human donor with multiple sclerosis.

CDR3 amino acids: CVSRGVLATEAFF. Here the CDR3 DNA reads TGTGTCTCGAGGGGGGTGTTGGCCACTGAAGCTTTCTTT. The V gene is TRBV27, the J gene TRBJ1-1; perhaps TRBD1 as D (6 bases). Germline CDR1 MNHEY, CDR2 SMNVEV (reference sequence). This CDR3 is built from 13 residues.

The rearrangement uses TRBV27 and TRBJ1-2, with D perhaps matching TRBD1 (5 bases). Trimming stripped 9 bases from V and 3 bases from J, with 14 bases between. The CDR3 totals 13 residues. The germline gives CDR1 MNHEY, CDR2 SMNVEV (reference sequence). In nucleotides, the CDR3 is TGTGCCAGTATGCCGGGACTGCACTATGGCTACACCTTC. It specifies CASMPGLHYGYTF.

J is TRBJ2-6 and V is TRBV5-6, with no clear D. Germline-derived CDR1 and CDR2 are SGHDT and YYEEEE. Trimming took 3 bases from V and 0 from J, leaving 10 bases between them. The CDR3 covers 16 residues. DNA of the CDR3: TGTGCCAGCAGCTACCTTCGCTTCTCTGGGGCCAACGTCCTGACTTTC. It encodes CASSYLRFSGANVLTF.

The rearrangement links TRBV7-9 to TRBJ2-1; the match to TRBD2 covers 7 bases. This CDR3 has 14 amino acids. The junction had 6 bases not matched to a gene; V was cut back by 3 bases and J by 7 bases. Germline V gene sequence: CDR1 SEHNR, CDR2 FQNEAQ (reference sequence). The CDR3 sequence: CASSFGLAVNEQFF. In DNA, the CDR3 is TGTGCCAGCAGCTTTGGGCTAGCGGTTAATGAGCAGTTCTTC.

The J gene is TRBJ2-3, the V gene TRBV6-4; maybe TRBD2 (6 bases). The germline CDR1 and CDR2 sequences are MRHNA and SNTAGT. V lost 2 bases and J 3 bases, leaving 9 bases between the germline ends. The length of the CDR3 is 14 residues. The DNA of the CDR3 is TGTGCCAGCAGTGACAGGGGAGGAACAGATACGCAGTATTTT. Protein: CASSDRGGTDTQYF.

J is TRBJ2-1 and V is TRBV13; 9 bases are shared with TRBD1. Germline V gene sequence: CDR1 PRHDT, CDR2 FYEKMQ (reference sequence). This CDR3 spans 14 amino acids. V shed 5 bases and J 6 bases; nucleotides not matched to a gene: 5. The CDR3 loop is CASSLGTGFNEQFF. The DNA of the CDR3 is TGTGCCAGCAGCCTTGGGACAGGGTTCAATGAGCAGTTCTTC. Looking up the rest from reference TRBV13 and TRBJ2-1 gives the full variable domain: AAGVIQSPRHLIKEKRETATLKCYPIPRHDTVYWYQQGPGQDPQFLISFYEKMQSDKGSIPDRFSAQQFSDYHSELNMSSLELGDSALYFCASSLGTGFNEQFFGPGTRLTVL.

This CDR3 reads CASSQIQGAVTEAFF. As DNA, the CDR3 is TGTGCCAGCAGCCAGATACAGGGGGCAGTCACTGAAGCTTTCTTT. This sequence joins TRBV7-9 and TRBJ1-1; 9 bases line up with TRBD1. With 5 bases clipped from V and 4 bases from J, the junction kept 8 bases outside the gene matches. This CDR3 contains 15 residues. Per germline, CDR1 SEHNR and CDR2 FQNEAQ (reference sequence).

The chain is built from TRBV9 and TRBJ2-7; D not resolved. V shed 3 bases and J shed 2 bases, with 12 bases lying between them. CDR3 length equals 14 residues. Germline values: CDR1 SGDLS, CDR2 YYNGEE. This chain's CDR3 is CASSEASRTYEQYF. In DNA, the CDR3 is TGTGCCAGCAGCGAGGCCTCTAGGACCTACGAGCAGTACTTC.

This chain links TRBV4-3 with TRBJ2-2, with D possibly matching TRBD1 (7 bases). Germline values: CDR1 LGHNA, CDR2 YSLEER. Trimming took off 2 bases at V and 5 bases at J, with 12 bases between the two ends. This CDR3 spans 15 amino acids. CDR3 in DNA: TGCGCCAGCAGCCAATACCAGGGGGGAACCGGGGAGCTGTTTTTT. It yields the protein CASSQYQGGTGELFF.

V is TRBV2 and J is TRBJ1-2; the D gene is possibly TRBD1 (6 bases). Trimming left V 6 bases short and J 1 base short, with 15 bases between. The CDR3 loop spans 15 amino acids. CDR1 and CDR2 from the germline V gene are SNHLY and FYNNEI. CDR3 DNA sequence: TGTGCCAGCAGGGGAAGGGGGGAAGGTAACTATGGCTACACCTTC. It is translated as CASRGRGEGNYGYTF.